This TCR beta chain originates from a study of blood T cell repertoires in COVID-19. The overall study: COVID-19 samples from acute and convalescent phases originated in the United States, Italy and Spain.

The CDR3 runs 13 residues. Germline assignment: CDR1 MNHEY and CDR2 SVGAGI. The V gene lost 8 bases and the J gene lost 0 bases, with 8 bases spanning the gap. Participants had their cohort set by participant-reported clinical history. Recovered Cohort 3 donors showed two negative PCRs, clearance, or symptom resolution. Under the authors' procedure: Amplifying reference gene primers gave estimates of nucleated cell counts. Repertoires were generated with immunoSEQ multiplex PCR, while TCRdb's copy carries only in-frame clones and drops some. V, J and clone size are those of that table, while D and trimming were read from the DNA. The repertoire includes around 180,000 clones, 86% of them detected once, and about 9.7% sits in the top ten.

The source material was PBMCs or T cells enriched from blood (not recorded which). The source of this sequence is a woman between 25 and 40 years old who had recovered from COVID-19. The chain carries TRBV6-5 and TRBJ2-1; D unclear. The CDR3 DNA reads TGTGCCAGCGGAAGGAGCTCCTACAATGAGCAGTTCTTC. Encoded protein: CASGRSSYNEQFF.